This T cell receptor beta chain was sequenced in a study of T cell changes during pregnancy in multiple sclerosis. The CDR3 sequence is 14 residues long. Germline lookup yields CDR1 SGHAT and CDR2 FQNNGV. Trimming pared 1 base from V and 5 bases from J, leaving 11 bases between. The method was immunoSEQ multiplex PCR; TCRdb's version includes in-frame clones alone and lacks a portion of them. The table lists 40,000 to 60,000 clones, 90% to 95% of them singletons. The source material was peripheral blood, sampled after pregnancy. The chain links TRBV11-2 to TRBJ1-1; no clear D. The TCR was taken from a female donor with multiple sclerosis, enrolled in a pregnancy study. CDR3 DNA sequence: TGTGCCAGCAGCTTAGCCCCCCGAGGAACTGAAGCTTTCTTT. Translated: CASSLAPRGTEAFF.